The 29 T cell receptor beta chains below all came from one sample that was sequenced in a study of blood T cell repertoires in COVID-19. The assay was immunoSEQ multiplex PCR, and TCRdb's table has in-frame clones only and misses some. The table records some 370,000 clones, approximately 87% of them present only once. Material for sequencing was peripheral blood. All receptors come from a woman in her 30s with COVID-19, enrolled during active disease.

This sequence joins TRBV5-6 and TRBJ2-3, with D perhaps matching TRBD2 (5 bases). Germline CDR1 reads SGHDT; CDR2 reads YYEEEE. V was shortened by 0 bases and J by 2 bases, with 10 bases between the two germline ends. The CDR3 length is 15 residues. Here the CDR3 reads CASSLGGLHTDTQYF. DNA of the CDR3: TGTGCCAGCAGCTTGGGAGGGCTCCACACAGATACGCAGTATTTT.

Here the CDR3 reads CAWSSGTSLAKNIQYF. The CDR3 DNA follows: TGTGCCTGGTCCTCCGGGACATCCCTAGCCAAAAACATTCAGTACTTC. The V call is TRBV30, the J call TRBJ2-4; weak D call: TRBD1 (6 bases). Germline-derived CDR1 and CDR2 are GTSNPN and SVGIG (reference sequence). V lost 5 bases, J lost 0 bases, and 17 bases lay in between. The CDR3 extends over 16 amino acids.

The rearrangement joins TRBV14 to TRBJ2-7, with TRBD1 matching 7 bases. J lost 5 bases, V lost 4 bases, and 2 bases had no gene match. CDR1 is SGHDN, CDR2 FVKESK, per germline. The CDR3 spans 12 residues. The CDR3 sequence is CASSRTGNEQYF. DNA of the CDR3: TGTGCCAGCAGCCGGACAGGAAACGAGCAGTACTTC.

This chain joins TRBV5-1 and TRBJ2-1; 9 bases align to TRBD1. Germline lookup yields CDR1 SGHRS and CDR2 YFSETQ. The CDR3 consists of 16 residues. After removal of 3 bases from V and 7 bases from J, the junction contained 11 bases not matched to a gene. CDR3 coding DNA: TGCGCCAGCAGCTCGACCCCGGGACAGGGACTTAATGAGCAGTTCTTC. Its translation is CASSSTPGQGLNEQFF.

The chain is built from TRBV19 and TRBJ1-2, with 9 bases fitting TRBD1. Germline V gene data show CDR1 as LNHDA and CDR2 as SQIVND (reference sequence). The CDR3 contains 17 residues. The V segment lost 5 bases and the J segment 8 bases; nucleotides outside the gene matches: 18. DNA of the CDR3: TGTGCCAGTAGTTCTCCCGGGACAGGGCGACTTTTGTGGGGCTACACCTTC. Translating it yields CASSSPGTGRLLWGYTF.

Here the CDR3 reads CASSLAQGSGYEQYF. In DNA form, the CDR3 reads TGCGCCAGCAGCTTGGCGCAGGGCTCGGGCTACGAGCAGTACTTC. The V gene is TRBV5-1, the J gene TRBJ2-7; D is perhaps TRBD1 (5 bases). The V gene's germline CDR1 is SGHRS and CDR2 YFSETQ. Trimming pared 0 bases from V and 3 bases from J, leaving 13 bases between. This CDR3 region has 15 residues.

The chain uses TRBV28 and TRBJ1-2; 9 positions match TRBD1. V lost 5 bases to trimming and J lost 2 bases; unmatched junction nucleotides: 0. The CDR3 has 13 residues. CDR1 is MDHEN, CDR2 SYDVKM, per germline. The CDR3 nucleotides read TGTGCCAGCAGTGGGACAGGGAACTATGGCTACACCTTC. Translation: CASSGTGNYGYTF.

The rearrangement uses TRBV28 and TRBJ2-7, with D maybe TRBD2 (6 bases). Germline CDR1 is MDHEN and CDR2 is SYDVKM. The ends were cut back, 5 bases at V and 4 bases at J, with 18 bases in the middle. The CDR3 is made up of 15 amino acids. The DNA for the CDR3 is TGTGCCAGCAGTCCCCACGGGGGTCCTTATTACGAGCAGTACTTC. It specifies CASSPHGGPYYEQYF.

This chain joins TRBV3-1 (or the pseudogene TRBV3-2) and TRBJ2-7; D might be TRBD2 (6 bases). The germline CDR1 and CDR2 sequences are LGHDT and YNNKEL (reference sequence). V dropped 1 base and J dropped 6 bases, with 13 bases sitting between them. CDR3 length: 14 amino acids. The CDR3: CASSQASGTSEQYF. DNA for the CDR3: TGTGCCAGCAGCCAAGCTTCTGGGACTTCCGAGCAGTACTTC.

This rearrangement joins TRBV4-3 to TRBJ2-7; possibly TRBD2 for D (5 bases). Trimming cost V 3 bases and J 2 bases, with 17 bases left between them. Germline CDR1 and CDR2: LGHNA and YSLEER. There are 16 residues in the CDR3. The CDR3: CASSHPWQRLPYEQYF. The CDR3 DNA reads as TGCGCCAGCAGCCATCCCTGGCAGCGGCTACCCTACGAGCAGTACTTC.

V gene TRBV30 combines with J gene TRBJ2-2; a possible D gene is TRBD2 (5 bases). V was cut by 4 bases and J by 8 bases, with 17 bases left in between. The CDR3 runs to 14 residues. Germline V CDR1 and CDR2: GTSNPN, SVGIG (reference sequence). CDR3 bases: TGTGCCTGGAACAAAGTCATGGGGAGAGGGGAGCTGTTTTTT. This translates into CAWNKVMGRGELFF.

The chain joins TRBV7-3 to TRBJ1-2; D gene uncertain. V was pared by 1 base and J by 2 bases, with 8 bases between. CDR1 is SGHTA, CDR2 FQGTGA, per germline. This CDR3 has 14 amino acids. The CDR3 region has the DNA TGTGCCAGCAGCTTAAGCCCGGGGAACTATGGCTACACCTTC. It yields the protein CASSLSPGNYGYTF.

The chain combines TRBV29-1 with TRBJ1-4; the D gene is possibly TRBD1 (6 bases). This CDR3 comprises 12 residues. CDR1 and CDR2 (germline): SQVTM, ANQGSEA. CDR3 protein: CALQGNNEKLFF. CDR3 sequence (DNA): TGCGCCTTACAGGGAAATAATGAAAAACTGTTTTTT.

The chain links TRBV3-1 (or the pseudogene TRBV3-2) to TRBJ2-5; no reliable D call. CDR1 is LGHDT, CDR2 YNNKEL, per germline (reference sequence). Trimming removed 0 bases at V and 4 bases at J, with 9 bases between. The CDR3 consists of 14 residues. CDR3 sequence (DNA): TGTGCCAGCAGCCAAGATCCAGTTCGAGAGACCCAGTACTTC. Translated, it gives CASSQDPVRETQYF.

There are many counts of this clone. The chain joins TRBV10-3 to TRBJ2-7; D gene ambiguous. This CDR3 comprises 11 residues. Germline CDR1 ENHRY, CDR2 SYGVKD. V lost 0 bases and J 7 bases, leaving 4 bases between the germline ends. CDR3: CAISESLEQYF. Here the CDR3 DNA reads TGTGCCATCAGTGAGTCCCTTGAGCAGTACTTC.

V and J are TRBV7-2 and TRBJ2-1; 8 bases fit TRBD1. The J segment lost 3 bases and the V segment lost 0 bases, leaving 4 bases of the junction unmatched. The CDR3 is 16 residues long. Germline CDR1 reads SGHTA; CDR2 reads FQGNSA. This chain's CDR3 is CASSLARDRGYNEQFF. CDR3 coding DNA: TGTGCCAGCAGCTTAGCGAGAGACAGGGGCTACAATGAGCAGTTCTTC.

This chain uses TRBV7-6 with TRBJ2-6, with 7 positions matching TRBD1. The CDR3 covers 18 residues. CDR1 is SGHVS, CDR2 FNYEAQ, per germline. The V gene end was trimmed by 0 bases and the J gene end by 0 bases; junction bases not matched to a gene: 5. For the CDR3, the DNA is TGTGCCAGCAGCTTAGCGAGGCAGGGGGTCTCTGGGGCCAACGTCCTGACTTTC. The encoded protein is CASSLARQGVSGANVLTF.

CDR3 protein: CASSPRYNEQFF. The CDR3 DNA follows: TGTGCCAGCAGCCCCAGATACAATGAGCAGTTCTTC. The chain uses TRBV7-9 and TRBJ2-1; D not resolved. V lost 5 bases and J lost 4, with 6 bases in between. Germline CDR1 and CDR2: SEHNR and FQNEAQ (reference sequence). The CDR3 totals 12 residues.

The table lists this clone with a few counts. CDR3 nucleotides: TGTGCCAGCAGTGAGGGGGCGCATCAGCCCCAGCATTTT. Its protein is CASSEGAHQPQHF. This chain joins TRBV6-4 and TRBJ1-5; perhaps TRBD1 as D (6 bases). V was shortened by 3 bases and J by 5 bases, with 8 bases between the two germline ends. CDR1 is MRHNA and CDR2 is SNTAGT in the germline V gene. The length of the CDR3 is 13 residues.

A few counts support this clone. The J gene is TRBJ2-3, the V gene TRBV4-3; TRBD2 matches at 10 bases. With V trimmed by 6 bases and J by 1 base, 4 bases remained unmatched. The CDR3 runs to 15 residues. CDR1 is LGHNA, CDR2 YSLEER, per germline. CDR3 DNA: TGCGCCAGCAGTCCCGGACTAGCGGGCACAGATACGCAGTATTTT. It specifies CASSPGLAGTDTQYF.

The chain has TRBV19 and TRBJ2-1; D may be TRBD2 (7 bases). This CDR3 region has 16 residues. The V end was cut by 6 bases, the J end by 2 bases, with 17 bases between. Per germline, CDR1 LNHDA and CDR2 SQIVND (reference sequence). The chain's CDR3 is CASSLTGRGPYNEQFF. The CDR3 DNA sequence: TGTGCCAGTAGCCTGACTGGGCGGGGGCCCTACAATGAGCAGTTCTTC.

J is TRBJ2-1 and V is TRBV6-2 or TRBV6-3; tentative D call: TRBD2 (5 bases). Germline loops: CDR1 MNHEY, CDR2 SVGEGT. This CDR3 spans 12 amino acids. V lost 6 bases and J lost 9, with 12 bases in between. The CDR3 loop reads CASSPRGGEQFF. The CDR3 bases are TGTGCCAGCAGCCCTCGGGGTGGTGAGCAGTTCTTC.

The V call is TRBV5-1, the J call TRBJ2-7, with 9 bases identical to TRBD2. This CDR3 region has 15 residues. V lost 2 bases, J lost 3 bases, and 6 bases stayed unmatched. Germline lookup yields CDR1 SGHRS and CDR2 YFSETQ. CDR3 residues: CASSLGTSYFYEQYF. In DNA, the CDR3 is TGCGCCAGCAGCTTAGGGACTAGCTACTTCTACGAGCAGTACTTC.

This rearrangement joins TRBV10-1 to TRBJ2-7; 8 bases fit TRBD1. This CDR3 region has 16 residues. Germline lookup yields CDR1 WNHNN and CDR2 SYGVQD (reference sequence). The V and J ends lost 1 base and 4 bases, in that order; junction bases with no gene match: 9. The CDR3 nucleotides read TGCGCCAGCAGTGAGTGTTCCGGGACAGGACCTTACGAGCAGTACTTC. Encoded protein: CASSECSGTGPYEQYF.

This chain joins TRBV5-1 and TRBJ2-7; D is unresolved. Per the germline V gene, CDR1 is SGHRS and CDR2 is YFSETQ. The CDR3 consists of 13 residues. Trimming removed 4 bases at V and 2 bases at J, with 10 bases between. The CDR3 spells CASSQEGPYEQYF. The CDR3 nucleotides are TGCGCCAGCAGCCAGGAAGGCCCCTACGAGCAGTACTTC.

In its sample, this clone was seen a few times. The chain couples TRBV2 to TRBJ1-6; TRBD1 aligns across 7 bases. Germline trimming cut 5 bases from V and 7 bases from J; bases unmatched to any gene: 8. The CDR3 totals 15 residues. CDR1 is SNHLY, CDR2 FYNNEI, per germline. CDR3 nucleotides: TGTGCCAGCAGTTCTGACAGGGCCCGGAATTCACCCCTCCACTTT. Its translation: CASSSDRARNSPLHF.

A single count supports this clone. The V call is TRBV6-5, the J call TRBJ2-1; D gene unclear. CDR1 is MNHEY, CDR2 SVGAGI, per germline. This CDR3 comprises 13 residues. V was clipped by 7 bases and J by 4 bases, with 11 bases between them. CDR3: CASTSRRYNEQFF. In nucleotides, the CDR3 is TGTGCCAGCACCTCTCGGAGATACAATGAGCAGTTCTTC.

The rearrangement joins TRBV4-2 to TRBJ2-5; TRBD2 matches 10 bases. V shed 0 bases and J 4 bases; nucleotides not matched to a gene: 2. There are 15 residues in the CDR3. Germline lookup yields CDR1 LGHNA and CDR2 YNFKEQ. The CDR3 nucleotides are TGTGCCAGCAGCCAAGATGTAGCGGGAGGAGAGACCCAGTACTTC. It yields the protein CASSQDVAGGETQYF.

The chain carries TRBV5-1 and TRBJ1-4; TRBD1 agrees at 7 bases. The trim removed 4 bases at V and 4 bases at J, leaving 7 bases unmatched. Per germline, CDR1 SGHRS and CDR2 YFSETQ. The length of the CDR3 is 15 residues. CDR3 protein: CASSPTTGNNEKLFF. CDR3 coding DNA: TGCGCCAGCAGCCCCACGACAGGGAATAATGAAAAACTGTTTTTT.